This TCR beta chain was documented in a study of OX40 agonist ivuxolimab in advanced cancers. Background on the whole study: Ivuxolimab, which targeted the costimulatory receptor OX40 (CD134), was an agonistic, fully human IgG2 monoclonal antibody. The purpose of peripheral TCRbeta sequencing was to test whether ivuxolimab changed TCR sequence diversity and led to clonal T-cell expansion. Three dose-escalation patients achieved partial responses, one with hepatocellular carcinoma and two with cutaneous melanoma. Intravenous ivuxolimab was administered to patients every 2 weeks at six dose levels: 0.01, 0.1, 0.3, 1.5, 3 and 10 mg/kg. In the dose-escalation cohort, over 65% of patients were male, and the mean age was around 60 years, with a range of about 23 to 90. The monotherapy dose-escalation portion (N ≈ 56 patients) of the phase I ivuxolimab trial is reported in the paper. Of the approximately 50 dose-escalation patients, hepatocellular carcinoma was present in 19, melanoma in approximately 15, renal cell carcinoma in 9 and head and neck cancer in 9. Prior anti-PD-1, anti-PD-L1 or anti-CTLA-4 therapy was permitted, and 35% to 40% of dose-escalation patients had received checkpoint inhibitors. What the research found in general, with its limitations: Low levels of normalized T-cell clonal expansion were also seen in some patients who did not respond. On average, CD8+ T cells showed more expanded clones than CD4+ T cells after ivuxolimab. At doses of 0.1 to 3.0 mg/kg, clonal expansion of both CD4+ and CD8+ T cells in blood was seen between baseline and week 6. The antigen specificity of the peripheral T cells that underwent clonal expansion was not determined. In the 0.1-3.0 mg/kg groups, partial responders had among the lowest normalized peripheral clonal expansion, particularly in CD8+ T cells.

Genomic DNA was extracted from sorted cells for sequencing of the TCRbeta CDR3 region. The immunoSEQ Assay was used for sequencing of TCRbeta CDR3 regions. What TCRdb holds here is the immuneACCESS table cut down to in-frame rearrangements. Part of the clones is not present; checked against another copy, under half of the missing clones reflect an unresolved V gene, and the others are unexplained. Within this sample are about 35,000 clones, with under 85% of them counted one time only. The ten largest clones take up nearly 20% of the sample. For CDR1 and CDR2, the germline V gene lists ENHRY and SYGVKD. The germline ends are 15 bases apart after V is trimmed by 6 bases and J by 3 bases. Including the terminal cysteine and phenylalanine, the CDR3 comprises 14 residues. Kept here is only the CDR3 DNA, which spans 42 bases and is read in frame from base 1. The trial excluded patients who had a history of autoimmune disease or who were on systemic immunosuppression. Peripheral blood for TCR sequencing was drawn from every dose cohort at baseline, at cycle 4 day 1 and at cycle 7 day 1. Samples came from an open-label, multicenter, first-in-human phase I dose-escalation trial of ivuxolimab. Adults with locally advanced or metastatic head and neck squamous cell, hepatocellular, melanoma or renal cell carcinoma were enrolled in the trial. Before TCR sequencing, CD4+ and CD8+ T cells were separately sorted from peripheral blood.

This clone was seen more than once but under ten times. Its binding antigen is unknown. The record has no base qualities; no much larger clone is one base away. The source of this sequence is an adult with an advanced solid tumor such as melanoma, head and neck, liver or kidney cancer. The chain links TRBV10-3 with TRBJ2-7; the D gene is possibly TRBD1 or TRBD2, with 6 bases matching each. Sequences were derived from CD4+ or CD8+ T cells sorted from blood, sampled in a trial of the OX40 agonist ivuxolimab. The DNA reads TGTGCCATCAGCGAGGAGGGGGGATTCTACGAGCAGTACTTC. It translates to CAISEEGGFYEQYF.